Listed below are T cell receptor beta chains from one sample, sequenced in a study of shared clonotypes between healthy human individuals. Assay used: immunoSEQ multiplex PCR; TCRdb lists only in-frame clones, some missing. The sample lists approximately 2,300,000 clones; around 90% were seen once. Sample: naive CD4+ T cells from PBMCs. Receptors originate from a man aged 18 to 30 in good health. Some clones in this sample may be carry-over from other donors' samples. Both conserved end residues are part of each CDR3. Fields, in order: clone size, V gene, J gene, D gene, CDR3 protein, CDR3 DNA. A D gene is named only where the DNA matches it firmly. Only some rows state a clone size, as once, few, many or a class for expanded clones.

>NA|TRBV6-6|TRBJ1-2|NA
CASSYRSSSDYGYTF
TGTGCCAGCAGTTACAGGAGTAGCTCGGACTATGGCTACACCTTC
>NA|TRBV6-1|TRBJ2-5|TRBD1
CASNRGRSQETQYF
TGTGCCAGTAACAGGGGGCGGTCACAAGAGACCCAGTACTTC
>NA|TRBV11-1|TRBJ2-5|TRBD2
CASSFRRTSGLETQYF
TGTGCCAGCAGCTTCAGACGGACTAGCGGGTTAGAGACCCAGTACTTC
>NA|TRBV28|TRBJ1-1|NA
CASSPRDGTEAFF
TGTGCCAGCAGTCCCAGGGATGGCACTGAAGCTTTCTTT
>NA|TRBV5-5|TRBJ2-1|NA
CASSFSLGDSYNEQFF
TGTGCCAGCAGCTTTTCTTTGGGGGATTCCTACAATGAGCAGTTCTTC
>NA|TRBV5-4|TRBJ2-5|NA
CASSSQKTAQETQYF
TGTGCCAGCAGCTCGCAGAAGACTGCTCAAGAGACCCAGTACTTC
>NA|TRBV5-1|TRBJ2-3|NA
CASTSQDTQYF
TGCGCCAGCACCTCCCAAGATACGCAGTATTTT
>NA|TRBV2|TRBJ2-7|NA
CASSGYSAEQYF
TGTGCCAGCAGCGGGTACTCGGCCGAGCAGTACTTC
>NA|TRBV27|TRBJ2-3|TRBD1
CASSLSGQGTDTQYF
TGTGCCAGCAGTTTATCGGGACAGGGCACAGATACGCAGTATTTT
>once|TRBV5-1|TRBJ2-5|TRBD2
CASSLGGTSAYETQYF
TGCGCCAGCAGCCTGGGGGGGACTTCGGCGTACGAGACCCAGTACTTC
>NA|TRBV7-8|TRBJ1-3|NA
CASSRGAFSGNTIYF
TGTGCCAGCAGTCGTGGGGCCTTCTCTGGAAACACCATATATTTT
>NA|TRBV9|TRBJ2-3|TRBD1
CASSVPTGGNTDTQYF
TGTGCCAGCAGCGTACCGACAGGGGGTAACACAGATACGCAGTATTTT
>NA|TRBV18|TRBJ2-1|TRBD2
CASSPRGEGSSYNEQFF
TGTGCCAGCTCACCGCGGGGGGAAGGGAGCTCCTACAATGAGCAGTTCTTC
>NA|TRBV5-4|TRBJ2-7|NA
CASSLVGTYEQYF
TGTGCCAGCAGCTTGGTGGGAACCTACGAGCAGTACTTC
>NA|TRBV18|TRBJ2-7|TRBD2
CASSLTRTSGSHEQYF
TGTGCCAGCTCACTCACCCGGACTAGCGGGAGCCACGAGCAGTACTTC
>NA|TRBV5-6|TRBJ2-1|NA
CASSLETRIYNEQFF
TGTGCCAGCAGCTTGGAGACGAGAATTTACAATGAGCAGTTCTTC
>NA|TRBV19|TRBJ1-2|NA
CASSIGTQLINYGYTF
TGTGCCAGTAGTATTGGGACACAACTAATCAACTATGGCTACACCTTC
>NA|TRBV14|TRBJ2-1|TRBD2
CASSQDLRGLASSEQFF
TGTGCCAGCAGCCAAGATCTAAGGGGACTAGCTTCGAGTGAGCAGTTCTTC
>NA|TRBV19|TRBJ1-5|NA
CASSMGLWFNQPQHF
TGTGCCAGTAGTATGGGATTGTGGTTCAATCAGCCCCAGCATTTT
>once|TRBV9|TRBJ1-1|NA
CASSGPGATEAFF
TGTGCCAGCAGCGGCCCAGGGGCCACTGAAGCTTTCTTT
>NA|TRBV28|TRBJ1-4|TRBD1
CASSFSGTGAEKLFF
TGTGCCAGCAGTTTTTCCGGGACAGGGGCCGAAAAACTGTTTTTT
>NA|TRBV19|TRBJ2-1|NA
CASNWFDEQFF
TGTGCCAGTAACTGGTTCGATGAGCAGTTCTTC
>few|TRBV28|TRBJ1-5|NA
CASSRSGVWARPQHF
TGTGCCAGCAGTCGCTCAGGGGTTTGGGCCCGGCCCCAGCATTTT
>NA|TRBV28|TRBJ2-7|NA
CASTPEATISYEQYF
TGTGCCAGCACCCCTGAAGCGACGATTTCCTACGAGCAGTACTTC
>NA|TRBV7-3|TRBJ2-3|NA
CASSAGSADTQYF
TGTGCCAGCAGCGCCGGGAGTGCGGATACGCAGTATTTT
>NA|TRBV18|TRBJ2-4|NA
CASSPKPPDSQNIQYF
TGTGCCAGCTCACCGAAACCCCCGGACTCTCAAAACATTCAGTACTTC
>NA|TRBV18|TRBJ2-2|NA
CASSPPVGRAGELFF
TGTGCCAGCTCACCACCGGTAGGGAGAGCCGGGGAGCTGTTTTTT
>NA|TRBV18|TRBJ1-5|NA
CASSATGDQPQHF
TGTGCCAGCTCCGCAACCGGGGATCAGCCCCAGCATTTT